This T cell receptor (beta chain) came from a study of PD-1 blockade in classical Hodgkin lymphoma. General study points: Baseline diversity was lower in partial responders and progressors than complete responders.

Points on this clone: Its antigen is unidentified.

Documented time point: cycle 4 day 1 (C4D1), after more than five weeks of nivolumab. All patients relapsed after autologous stem cell transplantation, and brentuximab vedotin exposure varied. The data were produced by immunoSEQ multiplex PCR, yet TCRdb's version contains in-frame clones alone and is incomplete. The data contain about 64,000 clones, about 92% of them singletons. With 4 bases clipped from V and 4 bases from J, the junction kept 4 bases outside the gene matches. Germline lookup yields CDR1 GTSNPN and CDR2 SVGIG (reference sequence). The CDR3 is 13 amino acids. The chain links TRBV30 to TRBJ1-5; 7 bases are a match to TRBD1. This TCR derives from a human donor with classical Hodgkin lymphoma. The sequenced sample was peripheral blood mononuclear cells (PBMCs), obtained before the fourth cycle of nivolumab. The CDR3 DNA follows: TGTGCCTGGAACCTGGACAGGAATCAGCCCCAGCATTTT. This translates into CAWNLDRNQPQHF.